The present T cell receptor (beta chain) was sequenced within a study of shared clonotypes between healthy human individuals. This clone was seen only a few times. Assay execution took place at the deep level. The data were produced by immunoSEQ multiplex PCR, yet TCRdb's version contains in-frame clones alone and is incomplete. This table has millions of clones, more than 90% appearing once. CDR3 size: 13 residues. CDR1 is ENHRY and CDR2 is SYGVKD in the germline V gene. V lost 6 bases to trimming and J lost 7 bases, with 13 bases between them. Both subsets, CD45RA+ naive and CD45RA-negative memory, were split from the CD4+ cells.

Sequencing input: naive CD4+ T cells sorted from blood. This sample's subset: CD45RA+ positively selected. The V gene is TRBV10-3, the J gene TRBJ1-5; D is unclear. This sequence originates from a man aged 18 to 30 in good health. DNA of the CDR3: TGTGCCATCAGGGATCGTGGTGGGCAGCCCCAGCATTTT. It is translated as CAIRDRGGQPQHF.